One sample yielded the 14 T cell receptor beta chains listed below, sequenced in a study of follicular helper T cells after annual influenza vaccination. As for time point: 2015-2016 season, 7 days after influenza vaccination. Assay: immunoSEQ multiplex PCR; the TCRdb copy retains only in-frame clones and omits some. The table records about 6,000 clones, 84% of them present only once. The sample was CXCR5+ CD38- circulating T follicular helper cells from blood, taken 7 days after influenza vaccination. As to subset: circulating Tfh, non-naive CD4+CXCR5+PD-1+ (ICOS+CD38+ or ICOS-CD38-). The receptors come from an adult who received the influenza vaccine.

The chain couples TRBV6-1 to TRBJ2-2; D not resolved. Germline V gene lookup returns CDR1 MNHNS and CDR2 SASEGT. This CDR3 has 13 amino acids. V was shortened by 6 bases and J by 6 bases, with 11 bases between the two germline ends. The chain's CDR3 is CASSPSAAGELFF. The CDR3 DNA is TGTGCCAGCAGCCCCTCCGCGGCCGGGGAGCTGTTTTTT.

The DNA of the CDR3 is TGCAGTGCTAGCTTAAATGAGCAGTTCTTC. Translating it yields CSASLNEQFF. The chain joins TRBV20-1 to TRBJ2-1; no definite D call. CDR3 length: 10 residues. The germline V gene has CDR1 DFQATT and CDR2 SNEGSKA (reference sequence). Trimming cost V 3 bases and J 7 bases, with 4 bases left between them.

This chain connects TRBV13 to TRBJ2-7; D gene unclear. The CDR3 is made up of 11 amino acids. The V gene lost 3 bases and the J gene lost 6 bases, with 6 bases spanning the gap. Germline V gene sequence: CDR1 PRHDT, CDR2 FYEKMQ (reference sequence). The CDR3 bases are TGTGCCAGCAGCTTGAGGAGCGAGCAGTACTTC. Amino acid sequence: CASSLRSEQYF.

This chain connects TRBV7-8 to TRBJ2-7, with a tentative D call TRBD1 (5 bases). Per the germline V gene, CDR1 is SGHVS and CDR2 is FQNEAQ. The CDR3 loop spans 19 amino acids. V lost 1 base, J lost 2 bases, and 24 bases lay in between. The CDR3 DNA reads TGTGCCAGCAGCTTAGGAGGTCCCGACAGTTTAGTTCCCCCCTACGAGCAGTACTTC. Residues: CASSLGGPDSLVPPYEQYF.

This sequence joins TRBV7-9 and TRBJ1-4; 7 bases line up with TRBD1. The CDR3 has 16 residues. The V and J ends lost 5 bases and 7 bases, in that order; junction bases with no gene match: 13. Germline loops: CDR1 SEHNR, CDR2 FQNEAQ (reference sequence). The CDR3 nucleotides are TGTGCCAGCAGCCTGTTGTCAGGAGGGGGCACTGAAAAACTGTTTTTT. Translation gives CASSLLSGGGTEKLFF.

The chain is built from TRBV30 and TRBJ1-6, with no clear D. The CDR3 has 17 amino acids. CDR1 is GTSNPN and CDR2 is SVGIG in the germline V gene (reference sequence). V gave up 2 bases and J gave up 3 bases, with 17 bases separating them. The CDR3 sequence: CAWSRFGQKGYNSPLHF. CDR3 DNA: TGTGCCTGGAGTAGGTTCGGGCAAAAAGGCTATAATTCACCCCTCCACTTT.

The V and J genes are TRBV5-1 and TRBJ1-1; 9 nucleotides line up with TRBD1. V was clipped by 2 bases and J by 3 bases; unmatched bases: 2. CDR3 length equals 14 residues. Per germline, CDR1 SGHRS and CDR2 YFSETQ. CDR3 DNA: TGCGCCAGCAGCTTTACAGGGGGCGACACTGAAGCTTTCTTT. It is translated as CASSFTGGDTEAFF.

V gene TRBV7-9 combines with J gene TRBJ2-4, with D tentatively TRBD2 (6 bases). CDR3 length: 14 residues. V lost 5 bases and J lost 5, with 13 bases in between. Germline CDR1 reads SEHNR; CDR2 reads FQNEAQ (reference sequence). The CDR3 coding sequence is TGTGCCAGCAGCCCCTTCCCGGGGGAAAACATTCAGTACTTC. As protein: CASSPFPGENIQYF.

This clone was counted a few times. The chain employs TRBV28 and TRBJ1-5; D might be TRBD1 (5 bases). The V end lost 7 bases, the J end lost 3 bases, and 10 bases lay between the germline ends. CDR1 and CDR2 (germline): MDHEN, SYDVKM. The CDR3 runs 13 residues. For the CDR3, the DNA is TGTGCCAGCAAGGGGCTGGACAATCAGCCCCAGCATTTT. Its protein product is CASKGLDNQPQHF. Combining the CDR3 with reference TRBV28 and TRBJ1-5 gives the whole variable domain DVKVTQSSRYLVKRTGEKVFLECVQDMDHENMFWYRQDPGLGLRLIYFSYDVKMKEKGDIPEGYSVSREKKERFSLILESASTNQTSMYLCASKGLDNQPQHFGDGTRLSIL.

The rearrangement uses TRBV6-6 and TRBJ2-7; TRBD1 aligns across 8 bases. The CDR3 loop spans 15 amino acids. Germline CDR1 and CDR2: MNHNY and SVGAGI (reference sequence). The trim removed 5 bases at V and 4 bases at J, leaving 10 bases unmatched. Written as DNA, the CDR3 is TGTGCCAGCAGTCACCCGACAGGGGCGGTTTACGAGCAGTACTTC. It codes for CASSHPTGAVYEQYF.

This clone occurred once. V gene TRBV19 combines with J gene TRBJ1-1; TRBD1 is a possible D gene (6 bases). The V gene's germline CDR1 is LNHDA and CDR2 SQIVND (reference sequence). The CDR3 runs 13 residues. Trimming took 4 bases from V and 5 from J, leaving 11 bases between them. CDR3 DNA sequence: TGTGCCAGTAGTAGAACAGGGCGGACTGAAGCTTTCTTT. Amino acids: CASSRTGRTEAFF.

This chain links TRBV18 with TRBJ1-4, with unresolved D. CDR1 is KGHSH, CDR2 LQKENI, per germline. The CDR3 loop spans 13 amino acids. V dropped 11 bases and J dropped 5 bases, with 15 bases sitting between them. CDR3 amino acids: CAVKDAKNEKLFF. The CDR3 DNA reads TGTGCCGTCAAGGACGCAAAGAATGAAAAACTGTTTTTT.

The V gene is TRBV2, the J gene TRBJ2-5; the D gene is possibly TRBD2 (5 bases). The germline CDR1 and CDR2 sequences are SNHLY and FYNNEI. V lost 6 bases and J lost 0, with 8 bases in between. The CDR3 length is 13 residues. CDR3 coding DNA: TGTGCCAGCAGCCGGACTTACCAAGAGACCCAGTACTTC. Residues: CASSRTYQETQYF.

The V call is TRBV7-8, the J call TRBJ2-7; possibly TRBD1 or TRBD2 for D (6 bases each). Germline lookup yields CDR1 SGHVS and CDR2 FQNEAQ. V lost 1 base, J lost 2 bases, and 18 bases lay in between. The CDR3 contains 17 residues. In DNA, the CDR3 is TGTGCCAGCAGCTTAGATTTACGGGGGCAAGGAACCTACGAGCAGTACTTC. As protein: CASSLDLRGQGTYEQYF.